This T cell receptor (beta chain) is drawn from a study of blood T cell repertoires in COVID-19. In germline, CDR1 is SGHDT, CDR2 YYEEEE. This CDR3 has 15 residues. V lost 0 bases, J lost 3 bases, and 7 bases lay in between. In the authors' methods: The authors estimated nucleated cell counts from reference gene primer amplification. Only in-frame clones appear in the TCRdb table, and some are missing; sequencing was by immunoSEQ multiplex PCR. V, J and clone size are those of that table, while D and trimming were read from the DNA. The sample lists approximately 210,000 clones; under 90% were seen once. Allocation to cohorts depended on clinical history reported by the participants. Resolution of symptoms, clearance, or two negative PCRs was present in recovered Cohort 3 donors.

This chain links TRBV5-6 with TRBJ2-6; D is undetermined. The source material was PBMCs or T cells enriched from blood (not recorded which). The sequence came from a woman in her fifties or sixties who had recovered from COVID-19. In DNA, the CDR3 is TGTGCCAGCAGCTTGGGAGGTTTTGGGGCCAACGTCCTGACTTTC. It specifies CASSLGGFGANVLTF.